Sequencing of this TCR beta chain was carried out in a study of T cell changes during pregnancy in multiple sclerosis. To note about this clone: Other nucleotide sequences in the sample specify the same CDR3.

Clones were read by immunoSEQ multiplex PCR, and TCRdb kept only the in-frame ones, dropping some. The sample consists of just under 35,000 clones, roughly 93% of them appearing once. Germline CDR1 and CDR2: MNHNS and SASEGT. The V and J ends lost 2 bases and 0 bases respectively, with 13 bases between them. This CDR3 comprises 16 residues. This clonotype was obtained from a female donor in good health, enrolled as a control in a pregnancy study. This material consisted of peripheral blood, taken in the second trimester of pregnancy. This rearrangement joins TRBV6-1 to TRBJ1-1, with D possibly matching TRBD1 (6 bases). The CDR3 nucleotides read TGTGCCAGCAGTGAAAGGGCAGGGGCCCTGAACACTGAAGCTTTCTTT. This codes for CASSERAGALNTEAFF.